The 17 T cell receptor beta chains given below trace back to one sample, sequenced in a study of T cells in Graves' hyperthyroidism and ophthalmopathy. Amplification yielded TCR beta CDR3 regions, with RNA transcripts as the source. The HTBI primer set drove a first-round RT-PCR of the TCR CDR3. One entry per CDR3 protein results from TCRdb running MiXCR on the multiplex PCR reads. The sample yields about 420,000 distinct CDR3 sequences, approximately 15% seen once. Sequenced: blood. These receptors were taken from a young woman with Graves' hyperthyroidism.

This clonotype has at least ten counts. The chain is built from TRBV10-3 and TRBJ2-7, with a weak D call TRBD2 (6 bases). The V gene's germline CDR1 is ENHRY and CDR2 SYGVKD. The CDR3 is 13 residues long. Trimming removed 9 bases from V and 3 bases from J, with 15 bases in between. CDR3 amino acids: CAMAGRENYEQYF. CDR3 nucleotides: TGTGCCATGGCTGGGCGGGAAAACTACGAGCAGTACTTC.

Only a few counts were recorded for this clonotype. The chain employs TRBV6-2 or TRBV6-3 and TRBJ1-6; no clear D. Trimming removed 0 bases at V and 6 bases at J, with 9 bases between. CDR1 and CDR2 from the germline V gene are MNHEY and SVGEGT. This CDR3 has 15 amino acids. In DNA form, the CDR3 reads TGTGCCAGCAGTTACTCGATACTGATTAATTCACCCCTCCACTTT. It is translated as CASSYSILINSPLHF.

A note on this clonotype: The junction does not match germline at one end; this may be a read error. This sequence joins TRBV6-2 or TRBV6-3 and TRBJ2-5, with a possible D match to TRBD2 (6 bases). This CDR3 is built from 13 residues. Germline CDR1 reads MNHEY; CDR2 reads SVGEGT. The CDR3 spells CAGRPTGGETQYF. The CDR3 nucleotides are TGTGCCGGCAGACCAACAGGAGGGGAGACCCAGTACTTC.

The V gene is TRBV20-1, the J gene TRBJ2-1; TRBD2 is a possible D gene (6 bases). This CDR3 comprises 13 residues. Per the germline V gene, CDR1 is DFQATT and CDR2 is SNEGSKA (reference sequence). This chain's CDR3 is CGGVAESYNEQFF. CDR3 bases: TGCGGTGGGGTAGCGGAGTCCTACAATGAGCAGTTCTTC.

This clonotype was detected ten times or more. The CDR3 spells CASREGRETQYF. For the CDR3, the DNA is TGTGCCAGCAGGGAGGGGAGGGAGACCCAGTACTTC. The rearrangement uses TRBV6-1 and TRBJ2-5; perhaps TRBD2 as D (6 bases). The CDR3 sequence is 12 residues long. The V and J ends lost 6 bases and 5 bases respectively, with 10 bases between them. CDR1 and CDR2 (germline): MNHNS, SASEGT.

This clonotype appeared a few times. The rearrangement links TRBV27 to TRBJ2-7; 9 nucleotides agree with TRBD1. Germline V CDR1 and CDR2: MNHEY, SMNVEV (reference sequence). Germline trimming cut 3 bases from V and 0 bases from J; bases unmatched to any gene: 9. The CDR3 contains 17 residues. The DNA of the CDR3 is TGTGCCAGCAGTTTCCAGGGGGGACAGGGACCCTCCTACGAGCAGTACTTC. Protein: CASSFQGGQGPSYEQYF.

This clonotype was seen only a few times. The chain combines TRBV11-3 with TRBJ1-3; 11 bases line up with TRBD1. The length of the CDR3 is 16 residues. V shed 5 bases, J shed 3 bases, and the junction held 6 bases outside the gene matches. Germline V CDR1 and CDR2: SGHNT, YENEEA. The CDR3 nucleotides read TGTGCCAGCAGCATCTGGACAGGGGGCGGTGGAAACACCATATATTTT. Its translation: CASSIWTGGGGNTIYF.

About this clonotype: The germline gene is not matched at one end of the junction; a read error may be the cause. The CDR3 loop is CASSTSPQGYGQYF. The DNA of the CDR3 is TGTGCCAGCAGTACCTCTCCACAGGGCTACGGGCAGTACTTC. The J gene is TRBJ2-7, the V gene TRBV27, with D possibly being TRBD1 (6 bases). CDR1 is MNHEY, CDR2 SMNVEV, per germline (reference sequence). The CDR3 is 14 residues long.

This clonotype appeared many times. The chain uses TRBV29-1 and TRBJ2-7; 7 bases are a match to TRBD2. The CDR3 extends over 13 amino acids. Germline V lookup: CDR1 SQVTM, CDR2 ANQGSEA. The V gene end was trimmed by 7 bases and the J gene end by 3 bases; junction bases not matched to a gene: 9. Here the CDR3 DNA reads TGCAGCGCCGGGGGAGGGCCCCTCTACGAGCAGTACTTC. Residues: CSAGGGPLYEQYF.

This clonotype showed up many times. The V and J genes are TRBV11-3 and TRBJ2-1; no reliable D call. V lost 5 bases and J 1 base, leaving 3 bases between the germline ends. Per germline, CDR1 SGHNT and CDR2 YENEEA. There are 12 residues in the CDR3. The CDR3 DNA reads TGTGCCAGCAGCAAATCCTACAATGAGCAGTTCTTC. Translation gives CASSKSYNEQFF.

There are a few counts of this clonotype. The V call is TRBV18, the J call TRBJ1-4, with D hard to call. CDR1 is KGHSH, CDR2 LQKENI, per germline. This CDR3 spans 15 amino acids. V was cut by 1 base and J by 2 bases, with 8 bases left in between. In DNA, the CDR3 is TGTGCCAGCTCACCACTAACTGTTACTAATGAAAAACTGTTTTTT. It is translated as CASSPLTVTNEKLFF. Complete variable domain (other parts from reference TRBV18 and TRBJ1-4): NAGVMQNPRHLVRRRGQEARLRCSPMKGHSHVYWYRQLPEEGLKFMVYLQKENIIDESGMPKERFSAEFPKEGPSILRIQQVVRGDSAAYFCASSPLTVTNEKLFFGSGTQLSVL.

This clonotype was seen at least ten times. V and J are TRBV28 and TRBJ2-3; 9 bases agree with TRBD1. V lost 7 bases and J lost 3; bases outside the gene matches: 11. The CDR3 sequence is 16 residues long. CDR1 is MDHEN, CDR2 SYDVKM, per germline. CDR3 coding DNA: TGTGCCAGCAAGACAGGGGGGGCTCTGGCGACAGATACGCAGTATTTT. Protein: CASKTGGALATDTQYF.

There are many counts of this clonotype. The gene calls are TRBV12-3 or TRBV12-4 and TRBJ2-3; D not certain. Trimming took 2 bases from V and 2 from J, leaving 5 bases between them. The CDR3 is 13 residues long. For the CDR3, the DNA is TGTGCCAGCAGTTTACCCCTCACAGATACGCAGTATTTT. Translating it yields CASSLPLTDTQYF.

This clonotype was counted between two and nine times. The CDR3 protein is CASSFDGVAGNTIYF. Here the CDR3 DNA reads TGTGCCAGCAGCTTTGACGGGGTAGCTGGAAACACCATATATTTT. The J gene is TRBJ1-3, the V gene TRBV7-8; no definite D call. Germline values: CDR1 SGHVS, CDR2 FQNEAQ. V lost 3 bases and J lost 2, with 11 bases in between. This CDR3 is built from 15 residues.

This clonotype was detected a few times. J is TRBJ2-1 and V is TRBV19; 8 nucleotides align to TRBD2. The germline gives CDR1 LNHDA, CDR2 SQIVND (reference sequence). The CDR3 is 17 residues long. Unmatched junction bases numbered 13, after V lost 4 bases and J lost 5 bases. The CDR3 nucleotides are TGTGCCAGTAGTACTCGGGGGGGGGGTAGCGGGGACAATGAGCAGTTCTTC. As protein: CASSTRGGGSGDNEQFF.

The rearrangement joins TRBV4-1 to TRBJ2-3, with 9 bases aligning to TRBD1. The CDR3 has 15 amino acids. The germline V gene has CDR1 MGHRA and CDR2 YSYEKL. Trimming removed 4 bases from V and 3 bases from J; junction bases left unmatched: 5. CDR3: CASSPRDRETDTQYF. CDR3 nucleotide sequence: TGCGCCAGCAGCCCCCGGGACAGGGAAACAGATACGCAGTATTTT.

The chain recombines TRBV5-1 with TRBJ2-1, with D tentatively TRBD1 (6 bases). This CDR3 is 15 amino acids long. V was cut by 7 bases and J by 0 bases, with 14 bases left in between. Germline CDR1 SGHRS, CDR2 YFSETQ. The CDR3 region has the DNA TGCGCCAGCTCCCAAACAGGGAGCTCCTACAATGAGCAGTTCTTC. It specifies CASSQTGSSYNEQFF.